This is a list of T cell receptor beta chains from one sample in a study of identical twins. TCRdb reprocessed the 5' RACE reads via MiXCR and lists one record per CDR3 protein. The data show more than 1.5 million distinct CDR3 sequences, with about 31% seen just once and 0.25% to 0.3% held by the top ten. The sample was cord blood. The receptors stem from a newborn girl in good health. The CDR3 runs from the conserved cysteine through the conserved F or W. A D gene is named only where the DNA matches it firmly. The size field is filled for only some rows; it gives once, few, many or a size class.

>TRBV5-1|NA|TRBJ1-1|NA|15
TGCGCCAGCAGCTTCCTTCCCCGAACGAACACTGAAGCTTTCTTT
CASSFLPRTNTEAFF
>TRBV5-1|NA|TRBJ2-1|few|15
TGCGCCAGCAGCTCCAACCATGGAGACAGGTACGAGCAGTTCTTC
CASSSNHGDRYEQFF
>TRBV7-7|TRBD2|TRBJ2-3|NA|14
TGTGCCAGCAGCACCGGACTAGTGACAGATACGCAGTATTTT
CASSTGLVTDTQYF
>TRBV7-2|NA|TRBJ2-7|many|13
TGTGCCAGCAGCTTAATGTCAGGATCCGAGCAGTACTTC
CASSLMSGSEQYF
>TRBV12-3/TRBV12-4|NA|TRBJ1-1|NA|14
TGTGCCAGCAGTTTAGAAACGCCGAACACTGAAGCTTTCTTT
CASSLETPNTEAFF
>TRBV7-9|TRBD2|TRBJ2-1|NA|15
TGTGCCAGCAGCCTAGGGTTCAGCGGGGACAATGAGCAGTTCTTC
CASSLGFSGDNEQFF
>TRBV7-2|TRBD2|TRBJ2-7|NA|16
TGTGCCAGCAGCTTAGGGTCCAGCGGGGTCATGTACGAGCAGTACTTC
CASSLGSSGVMYEQYF
>TRBV7-9|TRBD2|TRBJ2-1|NA|20
TGTGCCAGCAGCTCTAGGCTAACTAGCGGGAGGATTTGGGGGCAGGATGAGCAGTTCTTC
CASSSRLTSGRIWGQDEQFF
>TRBV4-2|TRBD1|TRBJ2-7|many|13
TGTGCCAGCAGCCAGGACAGGCTTTACGAGCAGTACTTC
CASSQDRLYEQYF
>TRBV20-1|NA|TRBJ2-1|NA|15
TGCAGTGCTAGAGAGGGGGCACGTTGGGCCAATGAGCAGTTCTTC
CSAREGARWANEQFF
>TRBV5-6|NA|TRBJ1-5|few|16
TGTGCCAGCAGCTTGACAGGTCGCTATAGCAATCAGCCCCAGCATTTT
CASSLTGRYSNQPQHF
>TRBV10-3|NA|TRBJ2-3|NA|16
TGTGCCATCAGTGAGTCTGCGGGAATGGGGTCAGATACGCAGTATTTT
CAISESAGMGSDTQYF
>TRBV28|TRBD2|TRBJ2-5|NA|17
TGTGCCAGCAGTTTTTCTGGCGGGAGGGCCTCCTACAATGAGCAGTACTTC
CASSFSGGRASYNEQYF
>TRBV11-2|NA|TRBJ2-5|NA|16
TGTGCCAGCAGCTTATCATCTCGGGTGGATCAAGAGACCCAGTACTTC
CASSLSSRVDQETQYF
>TRBV20-1|TRBD2|TRBJ2-5|NA|15
TGCAGTGCTAGAGGACTAGCGGCAACATACAATGAGCAGTACTTC
CSARGLAATYNEQYF
>TRBV4-1|NA|TRBJ1-1|NA|15
TGCGCCAGCAGCCAAGGATCCGGGGGTTTGACTGAAGCTTTCTTT
CASSQGSGGLTEAFF
>TRBV20-1|NA|TRBJ1-4|few|12
TGCAGTGCCGGCGTTTCTAATGAAAAACTGTTTTTT
CSAGVSNEKLFF
>TRBV2|TRBD2|TRBJ2-3|NA|16
TGTGCCAGCAGTGAAACACTAGCGGGGGCCACAGATACGCAGTATTTT
CASSETLAGATDTQYF
>TRBV7-9|NA|TRBJ2-7|NA|15
TGTGCCAGCAGCTTAGACCGGATGCCTCCCTACGAGCAGTACTTC
CASSLDRMPPYEQYF
>TRBV28|NA|TRBJ2-1|few|15
TGTGCCAGCAGTTTATTGGGGCTTCAATTTAATGAGCAGTTCTTC
CASSLLGLQFNEQFF
>TRBV3-1|TRBD1|TRBJ2-3|few|17
TGTGCCAGCAGCCAAGGACCAGGGGGCGATTTCACAGATACGCAGTATTTT
CASSQGPGGDFTDTQYF
>TRBV3-1|NA|TRBJ1-2|NA|16
TGTGCCAGCAGCCGCTCGGGGGGGGCGGTCGGCTATGGCTACACCTTC
CASSRSGGAVGYGYTF
>TRBV3-1|NA|TRBJ2-5|NA|22
TGTGCCAGCAGCCAAGATTCCCCTTGGACTGAAGGGGGGACAGAGCATTACAATGAGCAGTACTTC
CASSQDSPWTEGGTEHYNEQYF
>TRBV4-2|NA|TRBJ2-7|many|15
TGTGCCAGCAGCCAAATGACAGGTGGGTCCTACGAGCAGTACTTC
CASSQMTGGSYEQYF
>TRBV18|NA|TRBJ1-4|once|14
TGTGCCAGCTCACCACTCGGACAAAATGGAAAACTGTTTTTT
CASSPLGQNGKLFF
>TRBV20-1|TRBD2|TRBJ2-7|NA|16
TGCAGTGCTAGAGCTACTAGCGGGAGCTCCTACAATGAGCAGTACTTC
CSARATSGSSYNEQYF
>TRBV20-1|NA|TRBJ1-5|NA|14
TGCAGTGCTAGGGGGAGGGGCTGGATTCAGCCCCAGCATTTT
CSARGRGWIQPQHF
>TRBV27|TRBD1|TRBJ1-2|many|12
TGCGCCAGCAGCTTGACAGGGGGCGGCTACACCTTC
CASSLTGGGYTF
>TRBV19|NA|TRBJ1-1|once|13
TGTGCCAGTAGTACTGGTCCGGGAGCTGAAGCTTTCTTT
CASSTGPGAEAFF
>TRBV12-3/TRBV12-4|TRBD2|TRBJ2-4|NA|14
TGTGCCAGCAGCCTAGCGGGGGCCGGGGACATTCAGTACTTC
CASSLAGAGDIQYF
>TRBV27|NA|TRBJ2-7|NA|14
TGTGCCAGCAGTGGGCAGGGGCGGTTCTACGAGCAGTACTTC
CASSGQGRFYEQYF
>TRBV4-1|NA|TRBJ2-1|few|16
TGCGCCAGCAGCCAAGAATGGTACGGGAGAGACAATGAGCAGTTCTTC
CASSQEWYGRDNEQFF
>TRBV28|TRBD2|TRBJ2-1|NA|21
TGTGCCAGCAGTTTATTTGGTCCGCGACTAGCGGATACAAACCTATACAATGAGCGGTTCTTC
CASSLFGPRLADTNLYNERFF
>TRBV6-6|TRBD1|TRBJ1-1|once|14
TGTGCCAGCAGGGCGACAGGGAGGGGCACTGAAGCTTTCTTT
CASRATGRGTEAFF
>TRBV5-1|TRBD1|TRBJ2-7|few|15
TGCGCCAGCAGCTTGGGGACAGGGAAGTCCTACGAGCAGTACTTC
CASSLGTGKSYEQYF
>TRBV9|NA|TRBJ2-7|NA|18
TGTGCCAGCAGCGCTACCGAACAATACAGGGAAACTTTTTACGAGCAGTACTTC
CASSATEQYRETFYEQYF
>TRBV27|NA|TRBJ2-2|once|15
TGTGCCAGCACCCTAGGGGGGGTTAGCACCGGGGAGCTGTTTTTT
CASTLGGVSTGELFF
>TRBV10-3|TRBD2|TRBJ2-7|few|9
TGTGCCCGGACTAGCGAGCAGTACTTC
CARTSEQYF
>TRBV6-5|TRBD2|TRBJ2-1|NA|17
TGTGCCAGCAGTTACTCGATAAGGCCTAGCGGGTACAATGAGCAGTTCTTC
CASSYSIRPSGYNEQFF
>TRBV13|NA|TRBJ1-4|NA|15
TGTGCCAGCAGCCCCCGGGACAAAGCTAATGAAAAACTGTTTTTT
CASSPRDKANEKLFF
>TRBV28|TRBD1|TRBJ2-3|few|17
TGTGCCAGCAGCTACTTTACGTACAGGGGGGAGACAGATACGCAGTATTTT
CASSYFTYRGETDTQYF
>TRBV5-1|NA|TRBJ2-1|few|12
TGCGCCAGCGGATTAACTCCGCTGGAGCAGTTCTTC
CASGLTPLEQFF
>TRBV5-5|TRBD2|TRBJ2-2|NA|17
TGTGCCAGCAGCCGGACTAGCGGGGGCTCGAACACCGGGGAGCTGTTTTTT
CASSRTSGGSNTGELFF
>TRBV12-3/TRBV12-4|NA|TRBJ1-5|NA|14
TGTGCCGGCAGTTTTGACTATAGCAATCAGCCCCAGCATTTT
CAGSFDYSNQPQHF
>TRBV12-3/TRBV12-4|TRBD2|TRBJ2-2|once|16
TGTGCCAGCAGCTTAGCGGGTCTATCGAACACCGGGGAGCTGTTTTTT
CASSLAGLSNTGELFF
>TRBV2|NA|TRBJ1-2|few|15
TGTGCCAGCAACGGGTGGGGTGGGGGAACGTATGGCTACACCTTC
CASNGWGGGTYGYTF
>TRBV20-1|TRBD1|TRBJ1-6|NA|15
TGCAGTGCTCAGTCGTCCGGGACAGGGTATTCACCCCTCCACTTT
CSAQSSGTGYSPLHF
>TRBV21-1|NA|TRBJ2-1|NA|19
TGTGCCAGCAGCAAGCCGGGACTAGCGGGATGTCGTCGGGGCAATGAGCAGTTCTTC
CASSKPGLAGCRRGNEQFF
>TRBV7-2|NA|TRBJ2-1|NA|18
TGTGCCAGCAGCTTGGAAAAGGGGCGGGCAGCTGTTTACAATGAGCAGTTCTTC
CASSLEKGRAAVYNEQFF
>TRBV20-1|NA|TRBJ1-2|few|19
TGCAGTGCTAGACCCTCCGGGACGTTTGTCCCGGCGCAAAACTATGGCTACACCTTC
CSARPSGTFVPAQNYGYTF
>TRBV13|NA|TRBJ1-1|few|16
TGTGCCAGCAGCCCCGAATTCGGAATAAGTAACACTGAAGCTTTCTTT
CASSPEFGISNTEAFF
>TRBV6-1|TRBD1|TRBJ1-4|few|13
TGTGCCGGAGGGACAGCAACTAATGAAAAACTGTTTTTT
CAGGTATNEKLFF
>TRBV5-1|TRBD2|TRBJ2-5|NA|17
TGCGCCAGCAGCTGGGCAACTAGCGGGGACTCCTACAATGAGCAGTACTTC
CASSWATSGDSYNEQYF
>TRBV11-2|TRBD2|TRBJ2-3|few|12
TGTGCCAGCAGCTTAGATGGCGGGAGTTCGTATTTT
CASSLDGGSSYF
>TRBV3-1|TRBD2|TRBJ2-3|NA|19
TGTGCCAGCAGCCAAGATCCCCTAGCGGGGGGCGGAAAAAGGGATACGCAGTATTTT
CASSQDPLAGGGKRDTQYF
>TRBV29-1|NA|TRBJ2-7|once|13
TGCAGCGTTGAACAGGGCGGAGCCTGCGAGCAGTACTTC
CSVEQGGACEQYF
>TRBV15|NA|TRBJ1-1|NA|13
TGTGCCACCAGCAGACGGGGGGACACTGAAGCTTTCTTT
CATSRRGDTEAFF
>TRBV7-2|NA|TRBJ2-3|NA|16
TGTGCCAGCAGCTTAGCCCTGAAGGTTCGCACAGATACGCAGTATTTT
CASSLALKVRTDTQYF
>TRBV10-2|NA|TRBJ2-7|few|17
TGCGCCAGCAGTGAGTACCGGGGTTTGACAAGGTCCTACGAGCAGTACTTC
CASSEYRGLTRSYEQYF
>TRBV28|NA|TRBJ1-2|few|14
TGTGCCAGCATTCCCTATCGCCGACACTATGGCTACACCTTC
CASIPYRRHYGYTF